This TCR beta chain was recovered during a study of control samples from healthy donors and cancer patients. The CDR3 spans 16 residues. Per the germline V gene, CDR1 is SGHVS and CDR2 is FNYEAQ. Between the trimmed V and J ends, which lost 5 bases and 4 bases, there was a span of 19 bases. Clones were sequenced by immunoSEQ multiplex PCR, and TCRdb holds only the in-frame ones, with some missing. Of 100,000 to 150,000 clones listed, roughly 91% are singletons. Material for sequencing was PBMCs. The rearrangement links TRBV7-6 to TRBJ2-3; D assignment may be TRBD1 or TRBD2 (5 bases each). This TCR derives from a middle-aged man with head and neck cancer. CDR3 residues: CASSEEALGGADTQYF. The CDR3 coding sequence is TGTGCCAGCAGCGAAGAGGCACTTGGGGGAGCAGATACGCAGTATTTT.